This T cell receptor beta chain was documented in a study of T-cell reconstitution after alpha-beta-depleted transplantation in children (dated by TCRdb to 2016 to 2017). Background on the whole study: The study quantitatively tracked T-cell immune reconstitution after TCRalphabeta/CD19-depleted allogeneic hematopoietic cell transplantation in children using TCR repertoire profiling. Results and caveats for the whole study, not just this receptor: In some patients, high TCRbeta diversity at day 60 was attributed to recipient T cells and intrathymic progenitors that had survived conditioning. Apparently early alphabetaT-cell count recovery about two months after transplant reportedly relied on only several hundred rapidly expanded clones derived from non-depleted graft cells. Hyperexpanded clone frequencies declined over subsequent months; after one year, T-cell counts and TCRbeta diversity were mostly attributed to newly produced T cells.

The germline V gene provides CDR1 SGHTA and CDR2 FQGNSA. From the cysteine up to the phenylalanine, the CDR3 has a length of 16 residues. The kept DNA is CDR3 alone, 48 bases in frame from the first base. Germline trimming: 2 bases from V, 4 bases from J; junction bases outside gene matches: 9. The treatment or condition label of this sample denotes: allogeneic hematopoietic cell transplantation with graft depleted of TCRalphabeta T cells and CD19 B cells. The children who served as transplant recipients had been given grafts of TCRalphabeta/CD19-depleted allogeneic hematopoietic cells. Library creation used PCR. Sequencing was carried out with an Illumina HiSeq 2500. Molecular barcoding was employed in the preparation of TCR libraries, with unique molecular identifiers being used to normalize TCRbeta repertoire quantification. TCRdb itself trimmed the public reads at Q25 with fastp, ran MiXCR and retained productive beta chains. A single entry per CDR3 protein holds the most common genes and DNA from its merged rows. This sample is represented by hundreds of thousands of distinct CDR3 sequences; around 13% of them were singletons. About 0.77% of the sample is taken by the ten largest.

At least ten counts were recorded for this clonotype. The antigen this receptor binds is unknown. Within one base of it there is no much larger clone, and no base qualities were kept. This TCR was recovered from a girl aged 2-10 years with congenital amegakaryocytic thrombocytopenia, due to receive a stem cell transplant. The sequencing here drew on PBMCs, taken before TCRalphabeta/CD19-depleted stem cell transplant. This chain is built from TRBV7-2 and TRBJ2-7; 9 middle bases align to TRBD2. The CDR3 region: CASSLLTREGRYEQYF. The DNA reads TGTGCCAGCAGCTTATTAACGCGGGAGGGGAGGTACGAGCAGTACTTC.